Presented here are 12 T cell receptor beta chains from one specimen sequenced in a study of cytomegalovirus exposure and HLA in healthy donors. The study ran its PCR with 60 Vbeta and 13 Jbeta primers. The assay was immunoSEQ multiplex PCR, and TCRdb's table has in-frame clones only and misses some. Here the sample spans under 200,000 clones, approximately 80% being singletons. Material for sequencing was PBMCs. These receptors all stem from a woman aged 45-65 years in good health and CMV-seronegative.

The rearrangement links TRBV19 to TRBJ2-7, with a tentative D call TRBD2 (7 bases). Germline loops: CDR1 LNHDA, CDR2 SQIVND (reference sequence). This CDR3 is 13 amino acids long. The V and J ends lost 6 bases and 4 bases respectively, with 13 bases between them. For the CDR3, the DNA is TGTGCCAGTAGGCGGGGGCTTGGATACGAGCAGTACTTC. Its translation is CASRRGLGYEQYF. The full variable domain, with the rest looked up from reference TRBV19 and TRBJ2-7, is DGGITQSPKYLFRKEGQNVTLSCEQNLNHDAMYWYRQDPGQGLRLIYYSQIVNDFQKGDIAEGYSVSREKKESFPLTVTSAQKNPTAFYLCASRRGLGYEQYFGPGTRLTVT.

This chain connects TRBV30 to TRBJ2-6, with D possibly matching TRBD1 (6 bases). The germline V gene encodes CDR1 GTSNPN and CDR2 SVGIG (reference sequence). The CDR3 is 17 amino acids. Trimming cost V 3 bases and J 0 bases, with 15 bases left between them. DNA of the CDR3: TGTGCCTGGAGCGACCTAGGGGGTCGCTCTGGGGCCAACGTCCTGACTTTC. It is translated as CAWSDLGGRSGANVLTF. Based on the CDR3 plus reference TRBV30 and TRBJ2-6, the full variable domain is SQTIHQWPATLVQPVGSPLSLECTVEGTSNPNLYWYRQAAGRGLQLLFYSVGIGQISSEVPQNLSASRPQDRQFILSSKKLLLSDSGFYLCAWSDLGGRSGANVLTFGAGSRLTVL.

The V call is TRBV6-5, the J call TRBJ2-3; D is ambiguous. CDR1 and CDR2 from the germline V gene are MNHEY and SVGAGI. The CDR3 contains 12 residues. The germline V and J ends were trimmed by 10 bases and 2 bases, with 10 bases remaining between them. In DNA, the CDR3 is TGTGCCACCAGACACGACACAGATACGCAGTATTTT. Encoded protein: CATRHDTDTQYF.

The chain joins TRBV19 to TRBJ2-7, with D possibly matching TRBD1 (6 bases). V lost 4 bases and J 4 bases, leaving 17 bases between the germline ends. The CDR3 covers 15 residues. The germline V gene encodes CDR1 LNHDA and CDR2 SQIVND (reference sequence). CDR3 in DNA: TGTGCCAGTAGTAGCCGGGACACGAGCCCGTACGAGCAGTACTTC. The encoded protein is CASSSRDTSPYEQYF. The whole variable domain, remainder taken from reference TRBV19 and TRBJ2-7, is DGGITQSPKYLFRKEGQNVTLSCEQNLNHDAMYWYRQDPGQGLRLIYYSQIVNDFQKGDIAEGYSVSREKKESFPLTVTSAQKNPTAFYLCASSSRDTSPYEQYFGPGTRLTVT.

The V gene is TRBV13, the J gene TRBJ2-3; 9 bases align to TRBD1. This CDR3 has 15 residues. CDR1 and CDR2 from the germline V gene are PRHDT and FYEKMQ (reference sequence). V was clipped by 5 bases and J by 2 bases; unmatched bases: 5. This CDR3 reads CASSEGQGVTDTQYF. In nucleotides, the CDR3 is TGTGCCAGCAGCGAGGGACAGGGAGTCACAGATACGCAGTATTTT.

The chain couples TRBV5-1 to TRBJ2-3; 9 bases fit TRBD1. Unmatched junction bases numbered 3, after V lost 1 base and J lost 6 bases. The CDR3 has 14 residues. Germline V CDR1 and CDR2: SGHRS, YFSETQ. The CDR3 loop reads CASSLTGGADTQYF. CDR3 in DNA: TGCGCCAGCAGCTTGACAGGGGGCGCCGATACGCAGTATTTT.

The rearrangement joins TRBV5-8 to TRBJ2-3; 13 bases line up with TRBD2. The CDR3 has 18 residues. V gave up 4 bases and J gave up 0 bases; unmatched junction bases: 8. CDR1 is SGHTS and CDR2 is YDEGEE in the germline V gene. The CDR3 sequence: CASSRGLAGTVSTDTQYF. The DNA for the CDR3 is TGTGCCAGCAGCCGGGGACTAGCGGGAACTGTTAGCACAGATACGCAGTATTTT. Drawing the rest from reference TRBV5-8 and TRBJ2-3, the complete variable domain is EAGVTQSPTHLIKTRGQQATLRCSPISGHTSVYWYQQALGLGLQFLLWYDEGEERNRGNFPPRFSGRQFPNYSSELNVNALELEDSALYLCASSRGLAGTVSTDTQYFGPGTRLTVL.

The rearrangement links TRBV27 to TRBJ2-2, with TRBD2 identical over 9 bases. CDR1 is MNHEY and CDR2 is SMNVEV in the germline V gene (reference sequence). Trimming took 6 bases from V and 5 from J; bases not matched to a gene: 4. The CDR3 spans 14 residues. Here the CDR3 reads CASRAGGSTGELFF. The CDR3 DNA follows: TGTGCCAGCAGGGCGGGAGGGTCTACCGGGGAGCTGTTTTTT.

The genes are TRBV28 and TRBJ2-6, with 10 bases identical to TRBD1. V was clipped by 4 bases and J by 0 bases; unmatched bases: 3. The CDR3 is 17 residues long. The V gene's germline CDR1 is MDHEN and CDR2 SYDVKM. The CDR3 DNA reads TGTGCCAGCAGTTCGCGGACAGGGGGCTCTGGGGCCAACGTCCTGACTTTC. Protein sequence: CASSSRTGGSGANVLTF.

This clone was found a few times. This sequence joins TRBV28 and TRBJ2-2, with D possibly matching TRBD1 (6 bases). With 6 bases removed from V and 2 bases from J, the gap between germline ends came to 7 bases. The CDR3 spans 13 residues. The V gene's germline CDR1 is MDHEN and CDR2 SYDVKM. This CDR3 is CASRDSNTGELFF. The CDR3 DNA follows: TGTGCCAGCAGGGACAGCAACACCGGGGAGCTGTTTTTT.

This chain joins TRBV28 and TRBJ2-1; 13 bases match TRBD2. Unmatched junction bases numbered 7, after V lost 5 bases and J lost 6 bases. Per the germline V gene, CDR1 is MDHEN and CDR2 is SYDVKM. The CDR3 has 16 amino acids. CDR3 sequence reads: CASSARLAGGLNEQFF. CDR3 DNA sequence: TGTGCCAGCAGTGCCCGACTAGCGGGGGGCCTCAATGAGCAGTTCTTC.

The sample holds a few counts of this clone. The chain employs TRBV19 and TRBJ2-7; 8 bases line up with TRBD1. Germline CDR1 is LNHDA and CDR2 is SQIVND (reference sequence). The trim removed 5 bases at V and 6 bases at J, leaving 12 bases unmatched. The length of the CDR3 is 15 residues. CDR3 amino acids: CASSLTTGVVTEQYF. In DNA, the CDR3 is TGTGCCAGTAGTCTCACGACAGGGGTTGTCACCGAGCAGTACTTC.